This TCR beta chain derives from a study of early T cells in non-severe SARS-CoV-2 infection. TCRdb itself ran the 5' RACE reads through MiXCR, one entry per CDR3 protein. The repertoire has approximately 69,000 distinct CDR3 sequences, roughly 10% of them found once; the top ten carry 5.7%. This TCR was sampled from an adult who was a healthcare worker with PCR-confirmed SARS-CoV-2 infection or an uninfected control (not recorded which). Here the sequenced sample was whole blood, taken at baseline.

The CDR3 region has the DNA TGTGCCAGCAGCATCAGCCTTAGCACAGATACGCAGTATTTT. This gives the protein CASSISLSTDTQYF. The rearrangement uses TRBV21-1 and TRBJ2-3. TRBV21-1 is classified as a pseudogene. The CDR3 length is 14 residues.